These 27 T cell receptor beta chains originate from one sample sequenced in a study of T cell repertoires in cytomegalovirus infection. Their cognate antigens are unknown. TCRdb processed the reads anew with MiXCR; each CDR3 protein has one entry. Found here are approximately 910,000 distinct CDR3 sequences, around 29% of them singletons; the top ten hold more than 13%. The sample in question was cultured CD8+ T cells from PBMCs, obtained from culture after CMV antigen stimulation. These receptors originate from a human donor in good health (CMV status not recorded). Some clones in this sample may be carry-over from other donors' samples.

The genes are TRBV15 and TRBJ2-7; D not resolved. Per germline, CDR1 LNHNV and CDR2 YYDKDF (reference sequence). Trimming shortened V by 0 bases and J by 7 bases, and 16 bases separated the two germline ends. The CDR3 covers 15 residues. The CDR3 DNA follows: TGTGCCACCAGCAGAGATATGGACGGCTTTGGGGAGCAGTACGTC. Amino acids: CATSRDMDGFGEQYV.

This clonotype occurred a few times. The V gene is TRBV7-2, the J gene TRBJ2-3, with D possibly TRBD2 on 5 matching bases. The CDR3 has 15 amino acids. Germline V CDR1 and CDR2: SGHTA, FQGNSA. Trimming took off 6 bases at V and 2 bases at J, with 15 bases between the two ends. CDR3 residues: CASRRGLSFTDTQYF. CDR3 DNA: TGTGCCAGCAGGAGAGGACTTTCCTTCACAGATACGCAGTATTTT.

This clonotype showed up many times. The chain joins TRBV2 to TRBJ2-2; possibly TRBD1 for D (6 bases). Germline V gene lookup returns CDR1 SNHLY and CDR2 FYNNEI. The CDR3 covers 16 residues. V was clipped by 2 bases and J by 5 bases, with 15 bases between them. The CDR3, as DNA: TGTGCCAGCAGTGAATCGAGACAGGCCCCGACCGGGGAGCTGTTTTTT. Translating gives CASSESRQAPTGELFF.

The CDR3 loop is CASGRGARHYEQYF. CDR3 in DNA: TGTGCCAGCGGCCGGGGGGCCCGCCACTACGAGCAGTACTTC. The chain joins TRBV5-6 to TRBJ2-7, with D possibly matching TRBD2 (7 bases). There are 14 residues in the CDR3. Germline V gives CDR1 SGHDT, CDR2 YYEEEE. Trimming stripped 7 bases from V and 3 bases from J, with 17 bases between.

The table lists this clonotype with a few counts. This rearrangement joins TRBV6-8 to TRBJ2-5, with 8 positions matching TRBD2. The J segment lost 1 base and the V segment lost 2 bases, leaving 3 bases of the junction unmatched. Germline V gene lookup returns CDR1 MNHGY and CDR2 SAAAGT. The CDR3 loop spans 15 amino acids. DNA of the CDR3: TGTGCCAGCAGTTACCTCGGGGGGGGCCAAGAGACCCAGTACTTC. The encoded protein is CASSYLGGGQETQYF.

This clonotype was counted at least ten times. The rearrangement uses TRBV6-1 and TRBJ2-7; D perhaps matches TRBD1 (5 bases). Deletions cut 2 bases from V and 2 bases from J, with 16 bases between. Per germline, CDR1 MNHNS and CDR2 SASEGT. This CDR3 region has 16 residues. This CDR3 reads CASSESHFGHTYEQYV. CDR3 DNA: TGTGCCAGCAGTGAATCCCACTTCGGACATACCTACGAGCAGTACGTC.

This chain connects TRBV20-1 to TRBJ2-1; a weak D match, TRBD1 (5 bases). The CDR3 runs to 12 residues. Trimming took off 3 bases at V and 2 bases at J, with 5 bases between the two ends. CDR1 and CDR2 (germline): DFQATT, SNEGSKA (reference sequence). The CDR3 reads CSARDTYNEQFF. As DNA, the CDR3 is TGCAGTGCTAGGGACACCTACAATGAGCAGTTCTTC.

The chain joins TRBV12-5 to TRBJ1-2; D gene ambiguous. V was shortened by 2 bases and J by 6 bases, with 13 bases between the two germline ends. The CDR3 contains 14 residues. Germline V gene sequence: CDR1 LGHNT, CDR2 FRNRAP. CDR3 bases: TGTGCTAGTGGTTTGCACAGCTGGCCGGATGGCTACACCTTC. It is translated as CASGLHSWPDGYTF. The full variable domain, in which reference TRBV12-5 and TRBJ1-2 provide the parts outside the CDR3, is DARVTQTPRHKVTEMGQEVTMRCQPILGHNTVFWYRQTMMQGLELLAYFRNRAPLDDSGMPKDRFSAEMPDATLATLKIQPSEPRDSAVYFCASGLHSWPDGYTFGSGTRLTVV.

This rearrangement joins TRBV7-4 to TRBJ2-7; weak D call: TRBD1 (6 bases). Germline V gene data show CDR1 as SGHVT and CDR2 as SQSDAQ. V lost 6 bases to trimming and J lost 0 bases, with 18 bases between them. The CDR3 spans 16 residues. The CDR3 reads CASRAGTLISSYEQYV. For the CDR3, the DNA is TGTGCCAGCAGAGCCGGGACACTTATCAGCTCCTACGAGCAGTACGTC.

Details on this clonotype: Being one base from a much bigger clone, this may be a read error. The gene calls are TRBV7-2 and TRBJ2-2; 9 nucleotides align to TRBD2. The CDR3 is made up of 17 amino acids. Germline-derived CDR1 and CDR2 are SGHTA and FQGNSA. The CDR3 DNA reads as TGTGCCTGCAGCTTAGGTCTAGCGGGGCCTATATTTGGGGAGCTGTTTTTT. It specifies CACSLGLAGPIFGELFF.

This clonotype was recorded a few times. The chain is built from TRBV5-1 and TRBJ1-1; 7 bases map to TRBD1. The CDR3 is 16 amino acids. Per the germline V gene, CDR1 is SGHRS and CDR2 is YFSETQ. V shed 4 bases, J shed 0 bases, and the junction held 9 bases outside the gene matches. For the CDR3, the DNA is TGCGCCAGCAGCCCCAGACAGGGAGGAGTGAACACTGAAGCTTTCTTT. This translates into CASSPRQGGVNTEAFF.

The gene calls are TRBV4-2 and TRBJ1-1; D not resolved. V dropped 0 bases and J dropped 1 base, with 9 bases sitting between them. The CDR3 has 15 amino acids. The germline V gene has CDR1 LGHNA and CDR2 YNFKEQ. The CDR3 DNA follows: TGTGCCAGCAGCCAAGAAGACACCGAGAACACTGAAGCTTTCTTT. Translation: CASSQEDTENTEAFF.

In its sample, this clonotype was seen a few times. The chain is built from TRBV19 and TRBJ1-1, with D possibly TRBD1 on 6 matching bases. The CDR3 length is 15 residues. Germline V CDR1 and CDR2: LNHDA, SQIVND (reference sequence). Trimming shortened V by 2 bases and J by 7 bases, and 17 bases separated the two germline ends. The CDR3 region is CASSIRSRGGDEAFF. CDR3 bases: TGTGCCAGTAGTATAAGATCGAGAGGGGGAGATGAAGCTTTCTTT.

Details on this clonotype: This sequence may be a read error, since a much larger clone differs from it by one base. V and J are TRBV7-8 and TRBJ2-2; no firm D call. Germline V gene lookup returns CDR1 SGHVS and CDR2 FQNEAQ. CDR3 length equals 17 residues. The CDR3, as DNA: TGTGCCAGCAGCCCCGATTTTGGAAATTCCGGCACCGAGGAGCTGTTTTTT. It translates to CASSPDFGNSGTEELFF.

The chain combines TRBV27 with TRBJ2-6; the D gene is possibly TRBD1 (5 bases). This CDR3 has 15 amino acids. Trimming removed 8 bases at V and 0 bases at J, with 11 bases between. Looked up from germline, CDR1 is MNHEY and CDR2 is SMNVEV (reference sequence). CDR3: CASGHQTSGANVLTF. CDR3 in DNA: TGTGCCAGCGGACACCAGACCTCTGGGGCCAACGTCCTGACTTTC.

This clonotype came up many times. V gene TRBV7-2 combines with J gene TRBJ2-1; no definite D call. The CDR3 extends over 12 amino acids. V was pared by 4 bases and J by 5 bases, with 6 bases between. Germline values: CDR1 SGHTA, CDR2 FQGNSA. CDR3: CASSYRDNEQFF. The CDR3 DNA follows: TGTGCCAGCAGCTACCGGGACAATGAGCAGTTCTTC.

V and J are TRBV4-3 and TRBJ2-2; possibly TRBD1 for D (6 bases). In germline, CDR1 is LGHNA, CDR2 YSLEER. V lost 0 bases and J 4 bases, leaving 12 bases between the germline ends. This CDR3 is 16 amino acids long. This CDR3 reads CASSQDSTGITGELFF. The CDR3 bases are TGCGCCAGCAGCCAAGATTCAACAGGGATCACCGGGGAGCTGTTTTTT.

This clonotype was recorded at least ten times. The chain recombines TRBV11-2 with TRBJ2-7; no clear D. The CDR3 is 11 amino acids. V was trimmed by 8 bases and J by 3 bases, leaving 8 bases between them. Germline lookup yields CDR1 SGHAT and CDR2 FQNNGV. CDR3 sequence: CASSEIYEQYF. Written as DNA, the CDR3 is TGTGCCAGCTCAGAGATCTACGAGCAGTACTTC. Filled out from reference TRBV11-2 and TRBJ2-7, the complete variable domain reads EAGVAQSPRYKIIEKRQSVAFWCNPISGHATLYWYQQILGQGPKLLIQFQNNGVVDDSQLPKDRFSAERLKGVDSTLKIQPAKLEDSAVYLCASSEIYEQYFGPGTRLTVT.

The CDR3 DNA reads as TGTGCCAGCAGCTCTGGGGGGACAGGGGCTAACAATGAGCAGTTCTTC. Amino acid sequence: CASSSGGTGANNEQFF. The chain has TRBV11-2 and TRBJ2-1, with 10 bases fitting TRBD1. From germline, CDR1 is SGHAT and CDR2 FQNNGV. With 4 bases clipped from V and 5 bases from J, the junction kept 8 bases outside the gene matches. CDR3 length: 16 amino acids.

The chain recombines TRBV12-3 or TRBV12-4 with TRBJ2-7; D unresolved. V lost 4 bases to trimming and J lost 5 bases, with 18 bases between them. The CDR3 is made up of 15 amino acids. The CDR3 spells CASSSSDRLLNEQYF. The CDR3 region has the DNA TGTGCCAGCAGTTCATCGGACCGCCTCTTGAACGAGCAGTACTTC.

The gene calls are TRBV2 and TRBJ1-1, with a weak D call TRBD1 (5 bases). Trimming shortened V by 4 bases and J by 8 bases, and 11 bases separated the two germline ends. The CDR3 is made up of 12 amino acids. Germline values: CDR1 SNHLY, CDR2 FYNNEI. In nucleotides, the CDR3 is TGTGCCAGCAGTGGGGCAGGGTGGGAAGCTTTCTTT. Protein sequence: CASSGAGWEAFF.

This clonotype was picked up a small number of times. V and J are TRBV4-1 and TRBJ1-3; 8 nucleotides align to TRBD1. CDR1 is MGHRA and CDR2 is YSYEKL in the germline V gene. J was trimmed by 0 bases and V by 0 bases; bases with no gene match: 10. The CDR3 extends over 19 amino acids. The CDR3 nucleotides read TGCGCCAGCAGCCAAGAGGGCGGACAGGGAGGTCTCTCTGGAAACACCATATATTTT. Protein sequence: CASSQEGGQGGLSGNTIYF.

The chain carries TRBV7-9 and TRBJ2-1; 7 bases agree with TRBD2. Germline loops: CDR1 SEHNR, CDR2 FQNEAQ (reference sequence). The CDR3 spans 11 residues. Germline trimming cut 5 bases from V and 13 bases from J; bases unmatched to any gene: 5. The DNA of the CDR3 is TGTGCCAGCAGCCAGGGACTATTCCAGTTCTTC. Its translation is CASSQGLFQFF. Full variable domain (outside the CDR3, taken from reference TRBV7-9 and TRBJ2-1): DTGVSQNPRHKITKRGQNVTFRCDPISEHNRLYWYRQTLGQGPEFLTYFQNEAQLEKSRLLSDRFSAERPKGSFSTLEIQRTEQGDSAMYLCASSQGLFQFFGPGTRLTVL.

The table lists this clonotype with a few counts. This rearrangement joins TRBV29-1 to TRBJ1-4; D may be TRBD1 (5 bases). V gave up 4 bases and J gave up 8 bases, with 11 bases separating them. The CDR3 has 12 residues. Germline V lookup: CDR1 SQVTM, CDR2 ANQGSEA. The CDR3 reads CSVVGGSEKLFF. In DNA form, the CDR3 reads TGCAGCGTTGTGGGGGGGAGCGAAAAACTGTTTTTT. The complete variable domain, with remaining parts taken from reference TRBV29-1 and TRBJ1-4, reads SAVISQKPSRDICQRGTSLTIQCQVDSQVTMMFWYRQQPGQSLTLIATANQGSEATYESGFVIDKFPISRPNLTFSTLTVSNMSPEDSSIYLCSVVGGSEKLFFGSGTQLSVL.

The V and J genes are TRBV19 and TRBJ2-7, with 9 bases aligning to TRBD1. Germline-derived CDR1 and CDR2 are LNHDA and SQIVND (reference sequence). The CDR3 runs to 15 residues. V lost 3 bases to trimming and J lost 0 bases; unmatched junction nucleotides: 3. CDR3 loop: CASSIGQGFSYEQYV. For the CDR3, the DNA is TGTGCCAGTAGTATCGGACAGGGGTTCTCCTACGAGCAGTACGTC.

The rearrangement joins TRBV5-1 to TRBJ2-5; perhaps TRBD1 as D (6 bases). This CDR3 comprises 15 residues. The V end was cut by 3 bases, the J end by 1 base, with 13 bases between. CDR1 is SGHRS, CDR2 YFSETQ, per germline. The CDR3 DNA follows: TGCGCCAGCAGCTCGTCTGGGACACCCCAAGAGACCCAGTACTTC. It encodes CASSSSGTPQETQYF.

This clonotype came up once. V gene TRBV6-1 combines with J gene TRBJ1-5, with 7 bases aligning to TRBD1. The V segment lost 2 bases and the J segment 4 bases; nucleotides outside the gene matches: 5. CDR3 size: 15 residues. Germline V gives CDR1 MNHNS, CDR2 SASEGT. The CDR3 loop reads CASSERGQANQPQHF. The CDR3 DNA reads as TGTGCCAGCAGTGAAAGAGGACAGGCTAATCAGCCCCAGCATTTT.